The T cell receptor (beta chain) described here comes from a study of blood T cell repertoires in COVID-19. On the study more broadly: Nucleic acid was either cDNA or gDNA, and it came from T cells, B-cell-depleted T cells, or PBMCs.

All enrollees were about 18 to 89 years old and from around 25 US areas. Clones were read by immunoSEQ multiplex PCR, and TCRdb kept only the in-frame ones, dropping some. Of hundreds of thousands of clones in the sample, roughly 80% were seen once. This CDR3 region has 15 residues. Trimming took 7 bases from V and 3 from J, leaving 16 bases between them. From germline, CDR1 is MNHEY and CDR2 SMNVEV (reference sequence). The V call is TRBV27, the J call TRBJ2-1, with unresolved D. Sequenced: PBMCs or T cells enriched from blood (not recorded which). The clonotype comes from a man aged 25 to 45 with acute COVID-19. Here the CDR3 DNA reads TGTGCCAGCACCCAACTCTCCACGGGCTACAATGAGCAGTTCTTC. Its translation is CASTQLSTGYNEQFF.